The 18 T cell receptor beta chains in this list originate from one sample, sequenced in a study of blood T cell repertoires in COVID-19. Using immunoSEQ multiplex PCR, the repertoire was profiled, and TCRdb retains in-frame clones only, with some absent. The sample includes about 44,000 clones, roughly 84% of them seen just once. The sequencing sample was made of peripheral blood. The source of these receptors is a woman between 65 and 79 years old with acute or convalescent COVID-19.

This chain joins TRBV7-3 and TRBJ1-4; D is uncertain. CDR3 size: 17 residues. The germline V and J ends were trimmed by 1 base and 0 bases, with 12 bases remaining between them. Germline CDR1 reads SGHTA; CDR2 reads FQGTGA. The CDR3 nucleotides read TGTGCCAGCAGCTTAATGGGGAGGACTGCAACTAATGAAAAACTGTTTTTT. Its translation is CASSLMGRTATNEKLFF.

V and J are TRBV19 and TRBJ1-1; tentative D call: TRBD1 (5 bases). The germline V gene encodes CDR1 LNHDA and CDR2 SQIVND (reference sequence). Between the trimmed V and J ends, which lost 0 bases and 4 bases, there was a span of 12 bases. The CDR3 is 15 amino acids. The chain's CDR3 is CASSIDTTAVTEAFF. CDR3 bases: TGTGCCAGTAGTATAGATACGACAGCAGTCACTGAAGCTTTCTTT.

The CDR3 reads CSASSAGDSTEAFF. In DNA, the CDR3 is TGCAGTGCTAGTTCGGCGGGTGATAGCACTGAAGCTTTCTTT. This chain uses TRBV20-1 with TRBJ1-1; D uncertain. V shed 3 bases and J shed 4 bases, with 15 bases lying between them. The germline gives CDR1 DFQATT, CDR2 SNEGSKA (reference sequence). This CDR3 spans 14 amino acids.

The chain has TRBV25-1 and TRBJ2-5, with D maybe TRBD2 (6 bases). Germline CDR1 reads MGHDK; CDR2 reads SYGVNS. The CDR3 consists of 16 residues. V was clipped by 6 bases and J by 2 bases, with 19 bases between them. Written as DNA, the CDR3 is TGTGCCAGCAGCCGGGGGACTGCCAACTCTCAAGAGACCCAGTACTTC. Its translation is CASSRGTANSQETQYF.

This chain joins TRBV27 and TRBJ2-1; tentatively, D is TRBD2 (6 bases). The germline V gene encodes CDR1 MNHEY and CDR2 SMNVEV (reference sequence). The CDR3 covers 14 residues. V lost 6 bases and J 4 bases, leaving 13 bases between the germline ends. The CDR3 coding sequence is TGTGCCAGCAGCCCGGGACTGAGTTACAATGAGCAGTTCTTC. Protein: CASSPGLSYNEQFF.

This chain joins TRBV5-8 and TRBJ2-7; D gene ambiguous. Germline V gives CDR1 SGHTS, CDR2 YDEGEE. Trimming cost V 1 base and J 6 bases, with 8 bases left between them. The CDR3 is 12 amino acids. The CDR3 reads CASSLSTSEQYF. In nucleotides, the CDR3 is TGTGCCAGCAGCTTGAGTACAAGCGAGCAGTACTTC.

This clone was found once. The rearrangement uses TRBV28 and TRBJ1-2; D is uncertain. Germline CDR1 MDHEN, CDR2 SYDVKM. V was shortened by 5 bases and J by 8 bases, with 24 bases between the two germline ends. This CDR3 is 16 amino acids long. The CDR3 loop reads CASSPRDLLTTRGYTF. The CDR3 coding sequence is TGTGCCAGCAGTCCCCGGGATTTACTTACCACTAGGGGCTACACCTTC.

In its sample, this clone was seen a few times. The J gene is TRBJ2-2, the V gene TRBV2; the D gene is possibly TRBD1 (6 bases). This CDR3 has 13 amino acids. CDR1 SNHLY and CDR2 FYNNEI come from the germline V gene. Trimming shortened V by 7 bases and J by 1 base, and 7 bases separated the two germline ends. The CDR3 DNA sequence: TGTGCCAGCAAACAGGGGAACACCGGGGAGCTGTTTTTT. This sequence encodes CASKQGNTGELFF.

The gene calls are TRBV6-6 and TRBJ2-1, with 7 bases fitting TRBD2. The J segment lost 7 bases and the V segment lost 2 bases, leaving 8 bases of the junction unmatched. The CDR3 has 15 residues. The germline V gene has CDR1 MNHNY and CDR2 SVGAGI (reference sequence). The CDR3 bases are TGTGCCAGCAGTTACCCGCGGGGGACCCCGAATGAGCAGTTCTTC. It codes for CASSYPRGTPNEQFF.

Details on this clone: At the DNA level, this CDR3 is encoded by other sequences in the same sample as well. The V call is TRBV29-1, the J call TRBJ2-1; 15 nucleotides match TRBD2. The CDR3 runs 15 residues. CDR1 is SQVTM and CDR2 is ANQGSEA in the germline V gene. J lost 1 base, V lost 7 bases, and 2 bases had no gene match. The CDR3: CSAGLAGGSYNEQFF. The CDR3 DNA follows: TGCAGCGCCGGACTAGCGGGAGGGTCCTACAATGAGCAGTTCTTC.

This clone was seen only once. The chain carries TRBV18 and TRBJ2-7; 11 bases are shared with TRBD1. With 6 bases clipped from V and 2 bases from J, the junction kept 6 bases outside the gene matches. This CDR3 is 15 amino acids long. The germline gives CDR1 KGHSH, CDR2 LQKENI. CDR3 loop: CASSPGQGGTYEQYF. The CDR3 coding sequence is TGTGCCAGCTCGCCGGGACAGGGGGGTACCTACGAGCAGTACTTC.

This rearrangement joins TRBV6-6 to TRBJ1-1; TRBD1 agrees at 8 bases. This CDR3 spans 14 amino acids. Trimming cost V 8 bases and J 1 base; bases outside gene matches: 6. The germline CDR1 and CDR2 sequences are MNHNY and SVGAGI (reference sequence). The CDR3 coding sequence is TGTGCCAGCGGAACAACAGGGGGGAACACTGAAGCTTTCTTT. It encodes CASGTTGGNTEAFF.

J is TRBJ2-3 and V is TRBV5-1; D gene unclear. Looked up from germline, CDR1 is SGHRS and CDR2 is YFSETQ. The CDR3 has 13 residues. V shed 0 bases and J shed 5 bases, with 7 bases lying between them. The CDR3 nucleotides read TGCGCCAGCAGCTTGGACTCAGGAGATACGCAGTATTTT. This sequence encodes CASSLDSGDTQYF.

The rearrangement joins TRBV12-3 or TRBV12-4 to TRBJ2-5; D not resolved. Trimming left V 1 base short and J 8 bases short, with 8 bases between. CDR3 length: 12 residues. Written as DNA, the CDR3 is TGTGCCAGCAGTTTAGGCTCAGTCACCCAGTACTTC. This codes for CASSLGSVTQYF.

The genes are TRBV18 and TRBJ2-1; D might be TRBD2 (5 bases). This CDR3 is built from 14 residues. Deletions cut 8 bases from V and 6 bases from J, with 17 bases between. Germline V gives CDR1 KGHSH, CDR2 LQKENI. CDR3 loop: CASATSSVRNEQFF. CDR3 bases: TGTGCCAGCGCTACTAGTTCCGTTCGCAATGAGCAGTTCTTC.

The chain recombines TRBV6-2 or TRBV6-3 with TRBJ2-3; no clear D gene. The CDR3 spans 15 residues. Germline lookup yields CDR1 MNHEY and CDR2 SVGEGT. Trimming took 0 bases from V and 2 from J, leaving 9 bases between them. CDR3 in DNA: TGTGCCAGCAGTTACTCTGTCAGAAACACAGATACGCAGTATTTT. Translating it yields CASSYSVRNTDTQYF.

The chain recombines TRBV5-4 with TRBJ2-3, with 7 bases aligning to TRBD2. The CDR3 is 16 amino acids. J lost 1 base, V lost 7 bases, and 12 bases had no gene match. Germline V gives CDR1 SGHNT, CDR2 YYREEE (reference sequence). CDR3 sequence reads: CASLPNPAGRTDTQYF. The CDR3 DNA is TGTGCCAGCCTCCCGAACCCAGCGGGACGCACAGATACGCAGTATTTT.

This rearrangement joins TRBV29-1 to TRBJ2-1; 14 nucleotides line up with TRBD2. Trimming at V came to 7 bases and at J to 1 base, leaving 3 bases not matched to a gene. This CDR3 region has 15 residues. The germline CDR1 and CDR2 sequences are SQVTM and ANQGSEA. The chain's CDR3 is CSGGLAGGSYNEQFF. For the CDR3, the DNA is TGCAGCGGTGGACTAGCGGGAGGATCCTACAATGAGCAGTTCTTC.